Below are 17 T cell receptor beta chains sequenced from a single sample in a study of blood T cell repertoires in COVID-19. TCRdb's table, derived via immunoSEQ multiplex PCR, lists solely in-frame clones and lacks some. The data hold 79,000 or so clones, with more than 75% observed a single time. The sample comprised peripheral blood. The receptors derive from a human donor in a cohort sampled during active COVID-19.

The chain joins TRBV2 to TRBJ2-5; 8 nucleotides match TRBD2. Trimming cost V 6 bases and J 4 bases; bases outside gene matches: 10. CDR1 is SNHLY, CDR2 FYNNEI, per germline. The CDR3 totals 15 residues. The CDR3 nucleotides read TGTGCCAGCAGCGACCGGGGGGGGTTGGGAGAGACCCAGTACTTC. This codes for CASSDRGGLGETQYF.

The chain has TRBV5-1 and TRBJ2-2; no clear D gene. V gave up 3 bases and J gave up 2 bases, with 8 bases separating them. The length of the CDR3 is 14 residues. Germline loops: CDR1 SGHRS, CDR2 YFSETQ. The DNA for the CDR3 is TGCGCCAGCAGCTCACGGGTAAACACCGGGGAGCTGTTTTTT. It yields the protein CASSSRVNTGELFF.

The J gene is TRBJ2-3, the V gene TRBV27; 10 bases are shared with TRBD2. CDR3 size: 14 residues. The J segment lost 5 bases and the V segment lost 2 bases, leaving 1 base of the junction unmatched. Germline CDR1 is MNHEY and CDR2 is SMNVEV (reference sequence). The CDR3 is CASSLRTSGDTQYF. The CDR3 DNA follows: TGTGCCAGCAGTTTAAGGACTAGCGGAGATACGCAGTATTTT.

The chain recombines TRBV24-1 with TRBJ2-5, with TRBD1 identical over 10 bases. This CDR3 is 15 amino acids long. V lost 4 bases and J lost 6; bases outside the gene matches: 7. Germline V lookup: CDR1 KGHDR, CDR2 SFDVKD. CDR3 bases: TGTGCCACCAGTGACCCCCGACAGGGGGCTAAGACCCAGTACTTC. Its protein product is CATSDPRQGAKTQYF.

Remarks on this clone: Other DNA sequences of this sample code for an identical CDR3. The J gene is TRBJ2-5, the V gene TRBV27; 13 bases align to TRBD2. The CDR3 runs 15 residues. From germline, CDR1 is MNHEY and CDR2 SMNVEV (reference sequence). Germline trimming cut 6 bases from V and 2 bases from J; bases unmatched to any gene: 3. CDR3 in amino acids: CASSRTSGSQETQYF. The CDR3 region has the DNA TGTGCCAGCAGCCGGACTAGCGGGAGTCAAGAGACCCAGTACTTC.

In DNA form, the CDR3 reads TGTGCCATCAGTGACCAGCGATTGAACACTGAAGCTTTCTTT. It translates to CAISDQRLNTEAFF. The chain links TRBV10-3 to TRBJ1-1; D is uncertain. Per germline, CDR1 ENHRY and CDR2 SYGVKD. The CDR3 extends over 14 amino acids. Trimming removed 3 bases from V and 0 bases from J, with 8 bases in between.

This chain links TRBV7-2 with TRBJ1-6, with D unresolved. Trimming removed 1 base at V and 9 bases at J, with 7 bases between. The CDR3 length is 13 residues. Germline lookup yields CDR1 SGHTA and CDR2 FQGNSA. CDR3 sequence: CASSLDSSSPLHF. Here the CDR3 DNA reads TGTGCCAGCAGCTTAGACAGTTCTTCACCCCTCCACTTT. Together with reference TRBV7-2 and TRBJ1-6, the CDR3 gives the full variable domain: GAGVSQSPSNKVTEKGKDVELRCDPISGHTALYWYRQSLGQGLEFLIYFQGNSAPDKSGLPSDRFSAERTGGSVSTLTIQRTQQEDSAVYLCASSLDSSSPLHFGNGTRLTVT.

This clone was detected once. The chain recombines TRBV28 with TRBJ1-5, with TRBD1 identical over 7 bases. The V gene's germline CDR1 is MDHEN and CDR2 SYDVKM. J lost 6 bases, V lost 8 bases, and 7 bases had no gene match. The CDR3 consists of 13 residues. Here the CDR3 reads CASREQGTQPQHF. The CDR3 bases are TGTGCCAGCCGAGAACAGGGGACTCAGCCCCAGCATTTT.

This chain links TRBV4-2 with TRBJ2-3, with D perhaps matching TRBD2 (6 bases). The CDR3 runs 18 residues. CDR1 LGHNA and CDR2 YNFKEQ come from the germline V gene. V was trimmed by 4 bases and J by 5 bases, leaving 25 bases between them. In DNA form, the CDR3 reads TGTGCCAGCAGCCCGCGCGGGTTCGGGAGTAGGGTTATAGATACGCAGTATTTT. It yields the protein CASSPRGFGSRVIDTQYF.

The J gene is TRBJ1-1, the V gene TRBV6-5, with a tentative D call TRBD1 (5 bases). Per germline, CDR1 MNHEY and CDR2 SVGAGI. V lost 5 bases and J 1 base, leaving 11 bases between the germline ends. The CDR3 spans 14 residues. The CDR3 here is CASSRYRGNTEAFF. The CDR3 DNA reads as TGTGCCAGCAGTCGTTATAGGGGGAACACTGAAGCTTTCTTT.

This clone has a handful of counts. This chain connects TRBV7-9 to TRBJ2-1; 14 bases are shared with TRBD2. The J segment lost 6 bases and the V segment lost 5 bases, leaving 6 bases of the junction unmatched. From germline, CDR1 is SEHNR and CDR2 FQNEAQ (reference sequence). The CDR3 length is 16 residues. The CDR3 spells CASSEKGLAGVNEQFF. CDR3 in DNA: TGTGCCAGCAGCGAGAAGGGACTAGCGGGAGTCAATGAGCAGTTCTTC.

The rearrangement links TRBV28 to TRBJ1-1, with a tentative D call TRBD1 (5 bases). The germline CDR1 and CDR2 sequences are MDHEN and SYDVKM. The length of the CDR3 is 13 residues. V was cut by 10 bases and J by 6 bases, with 18 bases left in between. This CDR3 is CATLRSGRSEAFF. The CDR3 nucleotides read TGTGCCACCCTCCGATCAGGGAGGTCTGAAGCTTTCTTT.

This chain uses TRBV5-4 with TRBJ1-4; TRBD1 matches 10 bases. Germline CDR1 and CDR2: SGHNT and YYREEE (reference sequence). With 4 bases clipped from V and 7 bases from J, the junction kept 4 bases outside the gene matches. The CDR3 is 14 amino acids. The CDR3 DNA reads as TGTGCCAGCAGCCCGACAGGGGGCTCTGAAAAACTGTTTTTT. It is translated as CASSPTGGSEKLFF. Supplemented by reference TRBV5-4 and TRBJ1-4, the full variable domain reads ETGVTQSPTHLIKTRGQQVTLRCSSQSGHNTVSWYQQALGQGPQFIFQYYREEENGRGNFPPRFSGLQFPNYSSELNVNALELDDSALYLCASSPTGGSEKLFFGSGTQLSVL.

The chain has TRBV12-3 or TRBV12-4 and TRBJ1-2; D is perhaps TRBD1 (6 bases). Trimming stripped 1 base from V and 6 bases from J, with 9 bases between. The CDR3 has 13 residues. CDR3 residues: CASSLGTVDGYTF. The CDR3 region has the DNA TGTGCCAGCAGTTTAGGGACAGTAGATGGCTACACCTTC.

This clone came up once. The chain links TRBV19 to TRBJ1-1, with D perhaps matching TRBD1 (6 bases). Trimming shortened V by 4 bases and J by 1 base, and 10 bases separated the two germline ends. This CDR3 has 14 residues. Germline assignment: CDR1 LNHDA and CDR2 SQIVND (reference sequence). The CDR3 DNA is TGTGCCAGTAGTAACTTCAGGGGGAACACTGAAGCTTTCTTT. Amino acids: CASSNFRGNTEAFF.

V and J are TRBV29-1 and TRBJ2-1; 11 bases map to TRBD2. Trimming at V came to 5 bases and at J to 9 bases, leaving 9 bases not matched to a gene. Germline V gene lookup returns CDR1 SQVTM and CDR2 ANQGSEA. The length of the CDR3 is 14 residues. The CDR3 region is CSVPRLAGSGEQFF. DNA for the CDR3: TGCAGCGTTCCACGACTAGCGGGATCCGGTGAGCAGTTCTTC.

This chain connects TRBV2 to TRBJ1-1, with 9 bases fitting TRBD1. V trimming: 9 bases; J trimming: 5 bases; junction bases outside the gene matches: 13. In germline, CDR1 is SNHLY, CDR2 FYNNEI. The CDR3 has 15 residues. DNA of the CDR3: TGTGCCAGACGACAGGGGGATAGCGGTACAACTGAAGCTTTCTTT. Its translation is CARRQGDSGTTEAFF.